This T cell receptor beta chain was found in a study of metastatic and nonmetastatic thyroid tumors. In the study overall: Repertoire comparisons spanned blood and tumor or nodule tissue from malignant and benign thyroid patients. Study conclusions and caveats: Patients with malignant thyroid tumors reportedly had significantly higher TCR beta diversity than those with benign nodules, in blood and tumor.

Per the original data handling: The distant-metastasis classifier for papillary thyroid cancer was built from CDR3 differences across clinicopathological groups. Using MiXCR, TCRdb reanalyzed the PCR reads. The authors' filters were not applied to this entry. Of around 13,000 clones listed, about a quarter were seen once; the top ten hold around 13%. All patients reached thyroid surgery having received no treatment beforehand. The CDR3 spans 12 residues. Germline assignment: CDR1 DFQATT and CDR2 SNEGSKA (reference sequence). Remarks on this clone: Its matching antigen is unknown. Relative to the germline gene, one junction end is altered; a read error may explain this.

Sequenced: adjacent normal tissue. This chain links TRBV20-1 with TRBJ2-1; D unclear. The clonotype originates from a female donor with papillary thyroid cancer or a benign thyroid nodule (not recorded which). Some clones in this sample may be carry-over from other donors' samples. CDR3 DNA sequence: TGCATTGCTAGATCAGATTGCAATGAGCAGTTCTTC. Its protein product is CIARSDCNEQFF.